A selection of T cell receptor beta chains follows, all from one sample in a study of blood T cell repertoires in COVID-19. The method was immunoSEQ multiplex PCR; TCRdb's version includes in-frame clones alone and lacks a portion of them. This sample carries roughly 59,000 clones, approximately 80% of them seen once, and the ten largest clones take roughly 12%. Material for sequencing was peripheral blood. These receptors came from an elderly man with acute or convalescent COVID-19. Each CDR3 is given with its conserved first and last residue. The order of the fields is clone size, D gene, V gene, J gene, CDR3 DNA, CDR3 protein. D genes are given only for firm matches. A clone size is listed for some rows: how often the clone was seen (once, few, many), or a class if it is expanded.

size: NA
D: NA
V: TRBV29-1
J: TRBJ2-1
DNA: TGCAGCGCAGAACCAGGGATCAGGGATGAGCAGTTCTTC
CDR3: CSAEPGIRDEQFF

size: NA
D: TRBD1
V: TRBV3-1/TRBV3-2
J: TRBJ2-2
DNA: TGTGCCAGTTCCGGGACAGAGAACACCGGGGAGCTGTTTTTT
CDR3: CASSGTENTGELFF

size: NA
D: NA
V: TRBV7-2
J: TRBJ2-2
DNA: TGTGCCAGCAGCTCCCGTTCTCGGGGGACCGGGGAGCTGTTTTTT
CDR3: CASSSRSRGTGELFF

size: few
D: TRBD1
V: TRBV2
J: TRBJ1-6
DNA: TGTGCCAGCAAACCGACAGGGGCGGAGTATAATTCACCCCTCCACTTT
CDR3: CASKPTGAEYNSPLHF

size: NA
D: TRBD2
V: TRBV3-1/TRBV3-2
J: TRBJ2-3
DNA: TGTGCCAGCAGCCAAGAGACGCCACTAGCGGATATCACAGATACGCAGTATTTT
CDR3: CASSQETPLADITDTQYF

size: NA
D: NA
V: TRBV5-1
J: TRBJ2-1
DNA: TGCGCCAGCAGCTTGGTGGTCGCGACCTACAATGAGCAGTTCTTC
CDR3: CASSLVVATYNEQFF

size: NA
D: NA
V: TRBV7-8
J: TRBJ1-3
DNA: TGTGCCAGCAGCCAGGAAACAGGGCTCCGCTCTGGAAACACCATATATTTT
CDR3: CASSQETGLRSGNTIYF

size: few
D: TRBD2
V: TRBV5-6
J: TRBJ2-2
DNA: TGTGCCAGCAGCTTGGCACTAGCGGGTTACACCGGGGAGCTGTTTTTT
CDR3: CASSLALAGYTGELFF

size: NA
D: NA
V: TRBV7-9
J: TRBJ1-5
DNA: TGTGCCAGCTCGCCTCCTACTTCCAATCAGCCCCAGCATTTT
CDR3: CASSPPTSNQPQHF

size: NA
D: NA
V: TRBV6-2/TRBV6-3
J: TRBJ2-6
DNA: TGTGCCAGCAGTTACCTCGGACAGTCCCCCTCTGGGGCCAACGTCCTGACTTTC
CDR3: CASSYLGQSPSGANVLTF

size: few
D: TRBD2
V: TRBV11-2
J: TRBJ2-2
DNA: TGTGCCAGCAGCTCCATAGCGGGAGGGCCGGGAACCGGGGAGCTGTTTTTT
CDR3: CASSSIAGGPGTGELFF